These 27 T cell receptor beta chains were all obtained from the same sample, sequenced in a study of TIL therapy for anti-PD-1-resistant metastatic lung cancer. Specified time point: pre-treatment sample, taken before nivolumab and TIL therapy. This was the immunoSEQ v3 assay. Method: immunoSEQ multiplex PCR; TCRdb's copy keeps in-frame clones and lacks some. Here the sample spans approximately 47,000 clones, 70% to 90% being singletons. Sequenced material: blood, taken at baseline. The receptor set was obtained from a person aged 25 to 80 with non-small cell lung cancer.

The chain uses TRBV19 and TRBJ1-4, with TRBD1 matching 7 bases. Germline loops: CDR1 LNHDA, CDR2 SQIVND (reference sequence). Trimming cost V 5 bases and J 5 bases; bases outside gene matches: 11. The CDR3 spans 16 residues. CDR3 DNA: TGTGCCAGTAGTCGTTTACAGGGGAAGGAAAATGAAAAACTGTTTTTT. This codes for CASSRLQGKENEKLFF.

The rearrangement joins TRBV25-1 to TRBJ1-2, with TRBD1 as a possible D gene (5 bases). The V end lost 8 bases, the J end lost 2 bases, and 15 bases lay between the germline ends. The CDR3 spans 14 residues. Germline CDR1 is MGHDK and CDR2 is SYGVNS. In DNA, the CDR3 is TGTGCCAGCCTGGACGCCGGGGGGAACTATGGCTACACCTTC. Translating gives CASLDAGGNYGYTF.

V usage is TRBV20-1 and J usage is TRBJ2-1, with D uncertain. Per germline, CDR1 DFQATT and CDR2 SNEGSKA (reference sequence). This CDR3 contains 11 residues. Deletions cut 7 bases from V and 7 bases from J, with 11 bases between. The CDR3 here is CSGDILNEQFF. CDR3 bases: TGCAGTGGCGACATCTTAAATGAGCAGTTCTTC.

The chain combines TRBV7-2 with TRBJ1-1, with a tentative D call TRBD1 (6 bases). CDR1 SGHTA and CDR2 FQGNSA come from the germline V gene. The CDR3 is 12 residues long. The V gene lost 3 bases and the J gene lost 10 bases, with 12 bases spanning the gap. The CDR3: CASSFGQRGAFF. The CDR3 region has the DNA TGTGCCAGCAGCTTCGGACAGAGGGGAGCTTTCTTT.

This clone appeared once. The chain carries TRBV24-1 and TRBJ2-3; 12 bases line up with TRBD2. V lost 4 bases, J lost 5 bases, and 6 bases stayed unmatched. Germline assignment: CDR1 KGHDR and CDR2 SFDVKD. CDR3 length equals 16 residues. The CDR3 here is CATSDPTSGRRDTQYF. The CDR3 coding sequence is TGTGCCACCAGTGACCCTACTAGCGGGAGGAGAGATACGCAGTATTTT.

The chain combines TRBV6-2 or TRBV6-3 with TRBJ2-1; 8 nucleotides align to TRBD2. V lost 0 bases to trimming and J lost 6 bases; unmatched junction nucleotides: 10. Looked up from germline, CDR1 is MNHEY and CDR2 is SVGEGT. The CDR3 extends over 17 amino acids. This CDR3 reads CASSYSISGRARNEQFF. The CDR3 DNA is TGTGCCAGCAGTTACTCGATATCCGGGAGGGCCCGCAATGAGCAGTTCTTC.

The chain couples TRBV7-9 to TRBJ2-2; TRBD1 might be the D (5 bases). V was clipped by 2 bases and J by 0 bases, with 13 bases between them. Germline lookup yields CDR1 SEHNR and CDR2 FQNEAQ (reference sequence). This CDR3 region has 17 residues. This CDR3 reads CASSLWGQIPNTGELFF. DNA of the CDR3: TGTGCCAGCAGCTTATGGGGCCAGATACCGAACACCGGGGAGCTGTTTTTT. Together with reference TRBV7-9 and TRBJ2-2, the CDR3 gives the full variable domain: DTGVSQNPRHKITKRGQNVTFRCDPISEHNRLYWYRQTLGQGPEFLTYFQNEAQLEKSRLLSDRFSAERPKGSFSTLEIQRTEQGDSAMYLCASSLWGQIPNTGELFFGEGSRLTVL.

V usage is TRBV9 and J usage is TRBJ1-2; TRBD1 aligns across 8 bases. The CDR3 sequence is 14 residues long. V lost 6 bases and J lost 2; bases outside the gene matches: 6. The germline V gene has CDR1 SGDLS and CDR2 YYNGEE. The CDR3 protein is CASTPGGTNYGYTF. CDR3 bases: TGTGCCAGCACGCCAGGGGGCACGAACTATGGCTACACCTTC.

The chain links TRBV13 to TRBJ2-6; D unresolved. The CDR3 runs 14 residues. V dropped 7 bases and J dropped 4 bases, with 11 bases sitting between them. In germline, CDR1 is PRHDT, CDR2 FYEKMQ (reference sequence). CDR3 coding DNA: TGTGCCAGCATCGCGAGACCCGGGGCCAACGTCCTGACTTTC. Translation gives CASIARPGANVLTF.

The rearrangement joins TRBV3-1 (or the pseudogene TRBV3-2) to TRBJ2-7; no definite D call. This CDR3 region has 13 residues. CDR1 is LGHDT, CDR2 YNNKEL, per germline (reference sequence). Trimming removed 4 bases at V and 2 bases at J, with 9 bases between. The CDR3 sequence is CASSRVAPYEQYF. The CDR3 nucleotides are TGTGCCAGCAGCCGGGTGGCCCCCTACGAGCAGTACTTC.

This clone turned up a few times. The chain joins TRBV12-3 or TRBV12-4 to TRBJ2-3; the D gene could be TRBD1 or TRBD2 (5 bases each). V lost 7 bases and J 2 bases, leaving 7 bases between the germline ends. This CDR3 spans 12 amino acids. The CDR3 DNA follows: TGTGCCAGCACCGGGGCCACAGATACGCAGTATTTT. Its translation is CASTGATDTQYF.

The CDR3 DNA follows: TGTGCCAGTAGGACGGGCAATCAGCCCCAGCATTTT. Its protein product is CASRTGNQPQHF. This chain joins TRBV19 and TRBJ1-5; no firm D call. This CDR3 has 12 amino acids. Deletions cut 6 bases from V and 2 bases from J, with 5 bases between. Looked up from germline, CDR1 is LNHDA and CDR2 is SQIVND (reference sequence). Full variable domain (missing parts from reference TRBV19 and TRBJ1-5): DGGITQSPKYLFRKEGQNVTLSCEQNLNHDAMYWYRQDPGQGLRLIYYSQIVNDFQKGDIAEGYSVSREKKESFPLTVTSAQKNPTAFYLCASRTGNQPQHFGDGTRLSIL.

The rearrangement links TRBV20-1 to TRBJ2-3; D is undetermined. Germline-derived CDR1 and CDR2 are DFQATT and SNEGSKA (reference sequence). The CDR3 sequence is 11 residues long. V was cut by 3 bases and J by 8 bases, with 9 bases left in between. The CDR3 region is CSARSLGTQYF. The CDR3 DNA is TGCAGTGCTAGGAGCCTTGGTACGCAGTATTTT.

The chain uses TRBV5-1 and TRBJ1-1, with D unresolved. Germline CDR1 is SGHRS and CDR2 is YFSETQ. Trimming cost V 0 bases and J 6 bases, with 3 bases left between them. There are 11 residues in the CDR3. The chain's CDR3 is CASSLGPEAFF. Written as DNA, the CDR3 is TGCGCCAGCAGCTTGGGACCTGAAGCTTTCTTT.

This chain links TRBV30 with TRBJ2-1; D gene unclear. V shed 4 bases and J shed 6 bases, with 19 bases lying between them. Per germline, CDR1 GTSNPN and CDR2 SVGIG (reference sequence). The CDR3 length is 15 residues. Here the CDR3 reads CAWMVTARLGNEQFF. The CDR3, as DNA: TGTGCCTGGATGGTAACGGCGCGTCTAGGCAATGAGCAGTTCTTC.

CDR3 residues: CASSPTDGYSGTNNQPQHF. CDR3 coding DNA: TGCGCCAGCAGCCCCACCGACGGTTATTCGGGGACGAACAATCAGCCCCAGCATTTT. The V call is TRBV4-1, the J call TRBJ1-5; TRBD1 might be the D (5 bases). The CDR3 extends over 19 amino acids. From germline, CDR1 is MGHRA and CDR2 YSYEKL. The V and J ends lost 4 bases and 3 bases respectively, with 25 bases between them.

Written as DNA, the CDR3 is TGTGCCAGCAGCCCCGATTATGTTGAGGAAAAACTGTTTTTT. This translates into CASSPDYVEEKLFF. The chain joins TRBV7-2 to TRBJ1-4; the D is unclear. Germline V CDR1 and CDR2: SGHTA, FQGNSA. Trimming took off 5 bases at V and 8 bases at J, with 15 bases between the two ends. The CDR3 runs 14 residues.

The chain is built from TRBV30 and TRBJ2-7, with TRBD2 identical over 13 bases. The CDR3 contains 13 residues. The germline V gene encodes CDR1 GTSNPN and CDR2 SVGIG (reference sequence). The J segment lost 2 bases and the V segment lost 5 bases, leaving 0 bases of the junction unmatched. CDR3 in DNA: TGTGCCTGGGGGACTAGCGGGGCCTACGAGCAGTACTTC. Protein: CAWGTSGAYEQYF.

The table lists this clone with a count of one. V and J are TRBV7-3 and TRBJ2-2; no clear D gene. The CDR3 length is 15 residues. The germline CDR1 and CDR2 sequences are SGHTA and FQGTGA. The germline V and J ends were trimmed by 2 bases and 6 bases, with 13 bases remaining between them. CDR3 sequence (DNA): TGTGCCAGCAGCTTATCTCGGGCCGTTGCCGGGGAGCTGTTTTTT. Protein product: CASSLSRAVAGELFF. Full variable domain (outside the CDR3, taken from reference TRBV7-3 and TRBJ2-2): GAGVSQTPSNKVTEKGKYVELRCDPISGHTALYWYRQSLGQGPEFLIYFQGTGAADDSGLPNDRFFAVRPEGSVSTLKIQRTERGDSAVYLCASSLSRAVAGELFFGEGSRLTVL.

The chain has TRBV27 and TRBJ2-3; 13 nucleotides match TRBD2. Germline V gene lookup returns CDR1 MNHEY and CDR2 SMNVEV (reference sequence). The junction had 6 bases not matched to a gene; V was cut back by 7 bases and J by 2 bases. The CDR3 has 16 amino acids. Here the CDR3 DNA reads TGTGCCAGCACCGAGGGACTAGCGGGGCTCACAGATACGCAGTATTTT. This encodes CASTEGLAGLTDTQYF.

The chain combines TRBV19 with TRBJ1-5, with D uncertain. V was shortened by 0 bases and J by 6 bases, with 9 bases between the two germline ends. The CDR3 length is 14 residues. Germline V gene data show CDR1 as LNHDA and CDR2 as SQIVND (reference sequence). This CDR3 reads CASSIDPGRQPQHF. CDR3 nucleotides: TGTGCCAGTAGTATAGATCCAGGCCGTCAGCCCCAGCATTTT.

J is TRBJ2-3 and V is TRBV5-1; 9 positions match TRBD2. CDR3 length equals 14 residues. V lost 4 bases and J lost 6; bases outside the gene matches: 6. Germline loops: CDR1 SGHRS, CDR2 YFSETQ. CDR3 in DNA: TGCGCCAGCAGCCCTAGGACTAGCGAGGATACGCAGTATTTT. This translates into CASSPRTSEDTQYF.

The CDR3 protein is CASSTRRDTNEKLFF. The CDR3, as DNA: TGTGCCAGCAGCACCCGACGGGACACGAATGAAAAACTGTTTTTT. This chain links TRBV3-1 (or the pseudogene TRBV3-2) with TRBJ1-4, with D maybe TRBD1 (6 bases). The CDR3 loop spans 15 amino acids. The germline V gene has CDR1 LGHDT and CDR2 YNNKEL (reference sequence). Deletions cut 5 bases from V and 5 bases from J, with 15 bases between.

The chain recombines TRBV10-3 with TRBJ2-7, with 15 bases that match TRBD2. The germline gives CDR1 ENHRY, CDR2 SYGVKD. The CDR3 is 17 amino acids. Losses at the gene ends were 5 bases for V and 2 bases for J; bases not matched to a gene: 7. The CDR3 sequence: CAISPFRTSGRAYEQYF. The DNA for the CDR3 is TGTGCCATCAGTCCCTTCCGGACTAGCGGGAGGGCCTACGAGCAGTACTTC.

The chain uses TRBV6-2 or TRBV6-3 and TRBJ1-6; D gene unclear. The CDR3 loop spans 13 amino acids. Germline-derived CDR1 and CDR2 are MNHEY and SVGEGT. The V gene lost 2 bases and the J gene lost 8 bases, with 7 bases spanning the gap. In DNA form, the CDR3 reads TGTGCCAGCAGTTACGGAACGGATTCACCCCTCCACTTT. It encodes CASSYGTDSPLHF.

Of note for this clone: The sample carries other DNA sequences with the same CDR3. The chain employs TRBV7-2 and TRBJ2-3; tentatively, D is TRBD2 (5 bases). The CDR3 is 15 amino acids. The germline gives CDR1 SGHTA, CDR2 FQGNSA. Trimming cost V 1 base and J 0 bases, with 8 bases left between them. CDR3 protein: CASSLVGGSTDTQYF. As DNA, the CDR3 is TGTGCCAGCAGCTTAGTTGGCGGGAGCACAGATACGCAGTATTTT.

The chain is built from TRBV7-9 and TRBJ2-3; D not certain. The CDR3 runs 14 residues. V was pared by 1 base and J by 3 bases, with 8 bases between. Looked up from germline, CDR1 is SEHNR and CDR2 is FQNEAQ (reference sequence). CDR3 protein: CASSLDYNTDTQYF. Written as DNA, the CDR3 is TGTGCCAGCAGCTTAGACTACAATACAGATACGCAGTATTTT.